One sample yielded the 4 T cell receptor beta chains listed below, sequenced in a study of cytomegalovirus exposure and HLA in healthy donors. PCR involved 60 Vbeta and 13 Jbeta primers. The table came from immunoSEQ multiplex PCR; TCRdb's copy has only in-frame clones and leaves some out. The profile shows 110,000 to 150,000 clones, over 80% of them singletons. The material sequenced was PBMCs. The receptors shown here come from a female donor in good health and CMV-seronegative.

This clone was seen a handful of times. The V and J genes are TRBV13 and TRBJ1-5; TRBD1 matches 8 bases. This CDR3 spans 14 amino acids. After removal of 3 bases from V and 3 bases from J, the junction contained 1 base not matched to a gene. Per the germline V gene, CDR1 is PRHDT and CDR2 is FYEKMQ (reference sequence). CDR3 in amino acids: CASSLTGVNQPQHF. As DNA, the CDR3 is TGTGCCAGCAGCTTGACAGGGGTCAATCAGCCCCAGCATTTT.

The chain carries TRBV2 and TRBJ2-3; TRBD1 might be the D (5 bases). The ends were cut back, 4 bases at V and 2 bases at J, with 7 bases in the middle. The CDR3 loop spans 13 amino acids. Germline V CDR1 and CDR2: SNHLY, FYNNEI. This chain's CDR3 is CASSGQFTDTQYF. DNA of the CDR3: TGTGCCAGCAGTGGACAGTTCACAGATACGCAGTATTTT.

This rearrangement joins TRBV4-1 to TRBJ2-1; 10 nucleotides line up with TRBD2. V lost 5 bases and J lost 2; bases outside the gene matches: 3. Germline lookup yields CDR1 MGHRA and CDR2 YSYEKL. The CDR3 spans 15 residues. The CDR3 here is CASSTTSGTYNEQFF. CDR3 sequence (DNA): TGCGCCAGCAGCACTACTAGCGGGACCTACAATGAGCAGTTCTTC.

The chain carries TRBV28 and TRBJ2-7; 7 nucleotides align to TRBD2. Germline lookup yields CDR1 MDHEN and CDR2 SYDVKM. The CDR3 totals 15 residues. The V gene end was trimmed by 8 bases and the J gene end by 1 base; junction bases not matched to a gene: 11. CDR3 residues: CASSTPGRSSYEQYF. DNA for the CDR3: TGTGCCAGCTCTACCCCCGGGAGGTCGTCCTACGAGCAGTACTTC.